This entry lists 31 T cell receptor beta chains sequenced from one sample in a study of T cell responses to AZD1222 COVID-19 vaccine. Some clones are missing from TCRdb's copy, which holds only in-frame ones; the method was immunoSEQ multiplex PCR. The data hold over 55,000 clones, with 65% to 85% observed a single time. Specimen: peripheral blood, collected on day 0 of AZD1222 vaccination. The receptors stem from an adult in good health.

V gene TRBV13 combines with J gene TRBJ1-1; D gene uncertain. CDR1 is PRHDT and CDR2 is FYEKMQ in the germline V gene (reference sequence). Trimming shortened V by 4 bases and J by 7 bases, and 16 bases separated the two germline ends. The CDR3 runs 14 residues. DNA of the CDR3: TGTGCCAGCAGCTCTCCACCCGGCAGACTTGAAGCTTTCTTT. Its translation is CASSSPPGRLEAFF. Full variable domain (rest looked up from reference TRBV13 and TRBJ1-1): AAGVIQSPRHLIKEKRETATLKCYPIPRHDTVYWYQQGPGQDPQFLISFYEKMQSDKGSIPDRFSAQQFSDYHSELNMSSLELGDSALYFCASSSPPGRLEAFFGQGTRLTVV.

The chain couples TRBV27 to TRBJ2-7, with 9 bases that match TRBD1. This CDR3 region has 14 residues. CDR1 and CDR2 (germline): MNHEY, SMNVEV (reference sequence). After removal of 6 bases from V and 4 bases from J, the junction contained 7 bases not matched to a gene. CDR3 DNA sequence: TGTGCCAGCAGCCGGGACAGGGAAAGGTACGAGCAGTACTTC. Its translation: CASSRDRERYEQYF.

The table lists this clone with many counts. The chain is built from TRBV19 and TRBJ1-2, with D uncertain. The CDR3 covers 14 residues. CDR1 and CDR2 (germline): LNHDA, SQIVND (reference sequence). With 6 bases removed from V and 4 bases from J, the gap between germline ends came to 15 bases. CDR3 region: CASRPPGFLYGYTF. The CDR3 DNA reads as TGTGCCAGTAGACCACCGGGATTTCTCTATGGCTACACCTTC. Supplemented by reference TRBV19 and TRBJ1-2, the full variable domain reads DGGITQSPKYLFRKEGQNVTLSCEQNLNHDAMYWYRQDPGQGLRLIYYSQIVNDFQKGDIAEGYSVSREKKESFPLTVTSAQKNPTAFYLCASRPPGFLYGYTFGSGTRLTVV.

The gene calls are TRBV11-2 and TRBJ2-1, with TRBD2 matching 16 bases. V shed 6 bases, J shed 5 bases, and the junction held 7 bases outside the gene matches. The germline CDR1 and CDR2 sequences are SGHAT and FQNNGV. The CDR3 totals 17 residues. CDR3 bases: TGTGCCAGCAGAACCGGGACTAGCGGGGGGGGGCACAATGAGCAGTTCTTC. Translated, it gives CASRTGTSGGGHNEQFF.

The chain has TRBV5-5 and TRBJ1-2, with a possible D match to TRBD1 (6 bases). Trimming cost V 6 bases and J 4 bases, with 13 bases left between them. This CDR3 region has 13 residues. Germline V gene sequence: CDR1 SGHKS, CDR2 YYEKEE (reference sequence). CDR3: CASNPQGIYGYTF. CDR3 bases: TGTGCCAGCAACCCACAGGGAATCTATGGCTACACCTTC.

The chain links TRBV7-2 to TRBJ2-7; no definite D call. Germline V lookup: CDR1 SGHTA, CDR2 FQGNSA. With 5 bases removed from V and 4 bases from J, the gap between germline ends came to 15 bases. This CDR3 is built from 14 residues. CDR3 sequence: CASSPRFGAYEQYF. CDR3 coding DNA: TGTGCCAGCAGCCCAAGATTTGGCGCGTACGAGCAGTACTTC.

This sequence joins TRBV5-1 and TRBJ1-4; D not certain. Germline CDR1 SGHRS, CDR2 YFSETQ. CDR3 length: 15 amino acids. V was trimmed by 4 bases and J by 6 bases, leaving 16 bases between them. CDR3 protein: CASSPRGDGDEKLFF. The CDR3 DNA reads TGCGCCAGCAGCCCCCGCGGAGACGGGGATGAAAAACTGTTTTTT.

V gene TRBV11-1 combines with J gene TRBJ2-7; D unresolved. The V and J ends lost 1 base and 2 bases respectively, with 12 bases between them. This CDR3 region has 15 residues. Germline V lookup: CDR1 SGHAT, CDR2 FQDESV (reference sequence). The CDR3 here is CASSLGARPTYEQYF. CDR3 in DNA: TGTGCCAGCAGCTTAGGGGCCAGGCCGACCTACGAGCAGTACTTC.

This chain uses TRBV9 with TRBJ1-6, with TRBD1 as a possible D gene (6 bases). Germline-derived CDR1 and CDR2 are SGDLS and YYNGEE. The CDR3 sequence is 14 residues long. Trimming took off 0 bases at V and 6 bases at J, with 7 bases between the two ends. The CDR3 reads CASSVGRGNSPLHF. DNA for the CDR3: TGTGCCAGCAGCGTAGGCAGGGGTAATTCACCCCTCCACTTT. The full variable domain, completed using reference TRBV9 and TRBJ1-6, is DSGVTQTPKHLITATGQRVTLRCSPRSGDLSVYWYQQSLDQGLQFLIQYYNGEERAKGNILERFSAQQFPDLHSELNLSSLELGDSALYFCASSVGRGNSPLHFGNGTRLTVT.

The V call is TRBV7-2, the J call TRBJ2-4; 8 bases match TRBD2. V trimming: 6 bases; J trimming: 5 bases; junction bases outside the gene matches: 6. This CDR3 has 14 residues. Germline-derived CDR1 and CDR2 are SGHTA and FQGNSA. The CDR3 bases are TGTGCCAGCAGGGCGGGGGGCTTGGAAAACATTCAGTACTTC. Translation: CASRAGGLENIQYF.

The J gene is TRBJ2-7, the V gene TRBV27; 9 nucleotides line up with TRBD1. Germline V CDR1 and CDR2: MNHEY, SMNVEV (reference sequence). Trimming removed 8 bases from V and 3 bases from J; junction bases left unmatched: 8. CDR3 length: 14 amino acids. CDR3 DNA: TGTGCCAGCGGAACAGGGGGCTTTCTCTACGAGCAGTACTTC. Encoded protein: CASGTGGFLYEQYF.

The gene calls are TRBV9 and TRBJ1-3; possibly TRBD1 for D (6 bases). The CDR3 runs to 17 residues. V was pared by 7 bases and J by 0 bases, with 20 bases between. Germline loops: CDR1 SGDLS, CDR2 YYNGEE. CDR3 bases: TGTGCCAGCGGGCGGGGGGCAGGGGCCGTCTCTGGAAACACCATATATTTT. It codes for CASGRGAGAVSGNTIYF.

J is TRBJ1-6 and V is TRBV2; D unclear. Germline CDR1 SNHLY, CDR2 FYNNEI. The CDR3 has 15 amino acids. Trimming left V 2 bases short and J 2 bases short, with 7 bases between. The CDR3 coding sequence is TGTGCCAGCAGTGAAATGTGGGCCTATAATTCACCCCTCCACTTT. This codes for CASSEMWAYNSPLHF.

This chain connects TRBV4-3 to TRBJ2-2, with 9 bases identical to TRBD2. Germline V gene sequence: CDR1 LGHNA, CDR2 YSLEER. With V trimmed by 0 bases and J by 5 bases, 7 bases remained unmatched. The CDR3 totals 17 residues. CDR3 sequence reads: CASSQDRLAERTGELFF. The CDR3 nucleotides are TGCGCCAGCAGCCAAGATCGACTAGCGGAGCGGACCGGGGAGCTGTTTTTT.

The chain has TRBV30 and TRBJ1-2; D uncertain. The CDR3 loop spans 13 amino acids. CDR1 and CDR2 from the germline V gene are GTSNPN and SVGIG (reference sequence). V was trimmed by 1 base and J by 3 bases, leaving 9 bases between them. Here the CDR3 DNA reads TGTGCCTGGAGTGAGAACCGCTACTATGGCTACACCTTC. Its protein is CAWSENRYYGYTF.

The chain carries TRBV12-3 or TRBV12-4 and TRBJ2-3; D possibly corresponds to TRBD1 (5 bases). Trimming removed 4 bases from V and 6 bases from J, with 11 bases in between. There are 13 residues in the CDR3. CDR3 loop: CASSSWGPDTQYF. The CDR3 DNA follows: TGTGCCAGCAGTTCCTGGGGCCCGGATACGCAGTATTTT.

V and J are TRBV5-1 and TRBJ1-1; D is uncertain. The CDR3 runs 15 residues. The germline V gene encodes CDR1 SGHRS and CDR2 YFSETQ. V shed 1 base and J shed 1 base, with 11 bases lying between them. In DNA, the CDR3 is TGCGCCAGCAGCTTGAGTCTAACCCAGAACACTGAAGCTTTCTTT. It translates to CASSLSLTQNTEAFF.

This clone has only a few counts. This chain connects TRBV18 to TRBJ1-4; D gene uncertain. Germline V gene data show CDR1 as KGHSH and CDR2 as LQKENI. The CDR3 is made up of 15 amino acids. Trimming stripped 6 bases from V and 5 bases from J, with 16 bases between. CDR3: CASSIVGAGNEKLFF. The CDR3 DNA is TGTGCCAGCTCTATTGTAGGAGCCGGGAATGAAAAACTGTTTTTT.

The chain recombines TRBV15 with TRBJ1-2; the D is unclear. In germline, CDR1 is LNHNV, CDR2 YYDKDF (reference sequence). V lost 5 bases and J 7 bases, leaving 11 bases between the germline ends. The CDR3 length is 12 residues. The CDR3 is CATSSMKVGYTF. The CDR3 bases are TGTGCCACCAGCTCGATGAAGGTTGGCTACACCTTC.

This clone was found once. The chain recombines TRBV15 with TRBJ2-7, with D unclear. The CDR3 is made up of 15 amino acids. V lost 5 bases, J lost 4 bases, and 18 bases lay in between. Germline V CDR1 and CDR2: LNHNV, YYDKDF (reference sequence). In nucleotides, the CDR3 is TGTGCCACCAGCCCGAGGCCGGGTCCCTCTTACGAGCAGTACTTC. Translated, it gives CATSPRPGPSYEQYF.

About this clone: At the DNA level, this CDR3 is encoded by other sequences in the same sample as well. The CDR3 DNA is TGTGCCAGCAGCCTGGGACACTACAATGAGCAGTTCTTC. It encodes CASSLGHYNEQFF. The chain joins TRBV11-3 to TRBJ2-1; perhaps TRBD1 as D (6 bases). V was cut by 5 bases and J by 3 bases, with 8 bases left in between. The CDR3 runs to 13 residues. The germline gives CDR1 SGHNT, CDR2 YENEEA.

This chain links TRBV29-1 with TRBJ1-1; the D gene is possibly TRBD1 (5 bases). Between the trimmed V and J ends, which lost 7 bases and 0 bases, there was a span of 18 bases. CDR3 length equals 15 residues. The germline gives CDR1 SQVTM, CDR2 ANQGSEA. CDR3 amino acids: CSGGPGWAMNTEAFF. CDR3 DNA: TGCAGCGGGGGACCGGGATGGGCCATGAACACTGAAGCTTTCTTT. Full variable domain (outside the CDR3, taken from reference TRBV29-1 and TRBJ1-1): SAVISQKPSRDICQRGTSLTIQCQVDSQVTMMFWYRQQPGQSLTLIATANQGSEATYESGFVIDKFPISRPNLTFSTLTVSNMSPEDSSIYLCSGGPGWAMNTEAFFGQGTRLTVV.

The chain links TRBV6-5 to TRBJ2-1; D remains ambiguous. The ends were cut back, 5 bases at V and 1 base at J, with 12 bases in the middle. This CDR3 is 15 amino acids long. Germline loops: CDR1 MNHEY, CDR2 SVGAGI. The CDR3 DNA reads as TGTGCCAGCAGTCCCTCGAAAGTTTCCTACAATGAGCAGTTCTTC. It specifies CASSPSKVSYNEQFF.

This clone rates as medium-sized. V gene TRBV7-9 combines with J gene TRBJ1-6; D not resolved. The ends were cut back, 5 bases at V and 11 bases at J, with 13 bases in the middle. From germline, CDR1 is SEHNR and CDR2 FQNEAQ (reference sequence). CDR3 length: 13 residues. The CDR3 DNA reads as TGTGCCAGCAGCATCTTCGATCCGGCACCCCTCCACTTT. Residues: CASSIFDPAPLHF. The full variable domain, with the rest looked up from reference TRBV7-9 and TRBJ1-6, is DTGVSQNPRHKITKRGQNVTFRCDPISEHNRLYWYRQTLGQGPEFLTYFQNEAQLEKSRLLSDRFSAERPKGSFSTLEIQRTEQGDSAMYLCASSIFDPAPLHFGNGTRLTVT.

The chain is built from TRBV15 and TRBJ1-1; D is undetermined. Trimming removed 7 bases from V and 2 bases from J, with 11 bases in between. CDR3 size: 13 residues. Germline V gene lookup returns CDR1 LNHNV and CDR2 YYDKDF (reference sequence). CDR3 DNA sequence: TGTGCCACCATGGGAGGATTAAACACTGAAGCTTTCTTT. Translated, it gives CATMGGLNTEAFF.

CDR3 residues: CASSLPTGYNEKLFF. The CDR3 DNA sequence: TGTGCCAGCAGTTTACCAACAGGGTATAATGAAAAACTGTTTTTT. The gene calls are TRBV28 and TRBJ1-4; possible D gene TRBD1, 6 bases. This CDR3 region has 15 residues. The germline CDR1 and CDR2 sequences are MDHEN and SYDVKM. Trimming pared 2 bases from V and 4 bases from J, leaving 11 bases between.

This rearrangement joins TRBV4-1 to TRBJ2-1; 9 bases fit TRBD2. In germline, CDR1 is MGHRA, CDR2 YSYEKL. The CDR3 is made up of 16 amino acids. With V trimmed by 1 base and J by 6 bases, 7 bases remained unmatched. The CDR3 loop reads CASSQVGRGGSNEQFF. The CDR3 bases are TGCGCCAGCAGCCAAGTTGGGCGGGGGGGCTCCAATGAGCAGTTCTTC.

This chain uses TRBV5-1 with TRBJ2-5, with TRBD1 matching 8 bases. Germline CDR1 SGHRS, CDR2 YFSETQ. J was trimmed by 5 bases and V by 0 bases; bases with no gene match: 9. The CDR3 has 16 residues. CDR3 residues: CASSLVSGGRTETQYF. DNA of the CDR3: TGCGCCAGCAGCTTGGTATCAGGGGGCAGGACGGAGACCCAGTACTTC.

V is TRBV5-6 and J is TRBJ2-2, with TRBD2 matching 13 bases. Unmatched junction bases numbered 6, after V lost 4 bases and J lost 0 bases. This CDR3 has 18 residues. Germline values: CDR1 SGHDT, CDR2 YYEEEE. The CDR3 sequence is CASSIGLAGAANTGELFF. The CDR3 DNA sequence: TGTGCCAGCAGCATTGGACTAGCGGGGGCCGCGAACACCGGGGAGCTGTTTTTT.

V and J are TRBV9 and TRBJ2-5; TRBD1 matches at 7 bases. Germline V gene sequence: CDR1 SGDLS, CDR2 YYNGEE. The CDR3 is 15 residues long. Trimming cost V 3 bases and J 1 base; bases outside gene matches: 6. CDR3 sequence reads: CASSANRGFQETQYF. The CDR3 region has the DNA TGTGCCAGCAGCGCAAACAGGGGTTTCCAAGAGACCCAGTACTTC.

This clone appeared a single time. J is TRBJ1-5 and V is TRBV12-3 or TRBV12-4; weak D call: TRBD1 (5 bases). The V gene lost 7 bases and the J gene lost 6 bases, with 10 bases spanning the gap. This CDR3 is 12 amino acids long. This CDR3 is CASTPGGQPQHF. The CDR3 coding sequence is TGTGCCAGCACTCCGGGGGGTCAGCCCCAGCATTTT.